Listed here are 17 T cell receptor beta chains from one sample, sequenced in a study of regulatory T cells in long-lasting Graves disease. Time point described: newly diagnosed GD, antithyroid drugs for less than 3 months. The TCR library was made from RNA extracted from PBMCs. Arm-PCR of CDR3 regions with iRepertoire HTBI primers generated TCR beta libraries. TCRdb passed the multiplex PCR reads through MiXCR, listing each CDR3 protein once. This sample has about 520,000 distinct CDR3 sequences, with 12% found just once. The same data also went into a second study, on T cells in Graves' hyperthyroidism and ophthalmopathy.

Sample: peripheral blood mononuclear cells (PBMCs), taken at new diagnosis, from a patient treated with antithyroid drugs. These receptors originate from a woman under 40 with Graves disease.

This clonotype showed up just a few times. One junction end does not reproduce the germline sequence, and a read error may be involved. The rearrangement joins TRBV7-7 to TRBJ2-2; a possible D gene is TRBD2 (5 bases). This CDR3 comprises 13 residues. CDR1 is SSHAT, CDR2 FNYEAQ, per germline (reference sequence). The CDR3 coding sequence is TGTGCTAGCAGCCAACTAGGGCCCGGGGAGCTGTTTTTT. This translates into CASSQLGPGELFF.

This clonotype has a count of ten or more. V is TRBV9 and J is TRBJ2-7; no definite D call. Germline V gene lookup returns CDR1 SGDLS and CDR2 YYNGEE. Trimming removed 0 bases from V and 1 base from J, with 5 bases in between. The CDR3 totals 13 residues. CDR3: CASSVDVSYEQYF. CDR3 nucleotide sequence: TGTGCCAGCAGCGTAGATGTATCCTACGAGCAGTACTTC.

This clonotype was observed at least ten times. V and J are TRBV7-8 and TRBJ2-1; D gene unclear. The V end was cut by 1 base, the J end by 7 bases, with 17 bases between. The CDR3 is 16 residues long. The germline gives CDR1 SGHVS, CDR2 FQNEAQ. CDR3 bases: TGTGCCAGCAGCTTAGAGAGGCTAGTAGCTCGGAATGAGCAGTTCTTC. Its translation: CASSLERLVARNEQFF.

The rearrangement joins TRBV27 to TRBJ2-2; 7 bases fit TRBD2. Germline V gives CDR1 MNHEY, CDR2 SMNVEV (reference sequence). Trimming took 6 bases from V and 8 from J; bases not matched to a gene: 12. This CDR3 spans 15 amino acids. In nucleotides, the CDR3 is TGTGCCAGCAGAACTGGACTAGTCGGAAAGGGGGAGCTGTTTTTT. This gives the protein CASRTGLVGKGELFF.

This clonotype showed up just a few times. This chain joins TRBV13 and TRBJ2-2; 7 bases align to TRBD2. The length of the CDR3 is 17 residues. Germline CDR1 PRHDT, CDR2 FYEKMQ (reference sequence). Trimming at V came to 3 bases and at J to 4 bases, leaving 11 bases not matched to a gene. CDR3 region: CASSFSGGRDPTGELFF. In nucleotides, the CDR3 is TGTGCCAGCAGCTTTTCCGGGGGGAGAGACCCCACCGGGGAGCTGTTTTTT.

This clonotype was recorded many times. The chain couples TRBV30 to TRBJ1-2; 8 bases are shared with TRBD1. Trimming cost V 0 bases and J 7 bases; bases outside gene matches: 13. The CDR3 has 16 amino acids. Germline assignment: CDR1 GTSNPN and CDR2 SVGIG (reference sequence). In DNA, the CDR3 is TGTGCCTGGAGTGTCCGAACGGCAGGGGGCCTAGGTGGCTACACCTTC. It specifies CAWSVRTAGGLGGYTF.

This clonotype was seen a single time. The gene calls are TRBV14 and TRBJ1-1; the match to TRBD1 covers 10 bases. V lost 0 bases, J lost 7 bases, and 8 bases stayed unmatched. This CDR3 comprises 16 residues. Germline CDR1 reads SGHDN; CDR2 reads FVKESK. CDR3 protein: CASSQDLMDRGVEAFF. In nucleotides, the CDR3 is TGTGCCAGCAGCCAAGATCTTATGGACAGGGGGGTTGAAGCTTTCTTT.

This chain connects TRBV7-3 to TRBJ1-6, with 11 bases matching TRBD1. After removal of 5 bases from V and 12 bases from J, the junction contained 12 bases not matched to a gene. The V gene's germline CDR1 is SGHTA and CDR2 FQGTGA. This CDR3 is built from 16 residues. CDR3 in DNA: TGTGCCAGCAGCCCCAGTGGGACAGGGGGAAGTGGACCCCTCCACTTT. Protein sequence: CASSPSGTGGSGPLHF.

V gene TRBV20-1 combines with J gene TRBJ1-2; unclear D gene. Germline CDR1 reads DFQATT; CDR2 reads SNEGSKA (reference sequence). V lost 0 bases, J lost 1 base, and 18 bases lay in between. The CDR3 has 17 amino acids. The CDR3 sequence is CSARDRGSEAINYGYTF. Written as DNA, the CDR3 is TGCAGTGCTAGAGACCGGGGAAGCGAGGCCATTAACTATGGCTACACCTTC.

This clonotype was seen ten or more times. V and J are TRBV28 and TRBJ1-5; D is undetermined. CDR1 MDHEN and CDR2 SYDVKM come from the germline V gene. V was shortened by 6 bases and J by 3 bases, with 9 bases between the two germline ends. This CDR3 contains 13 residues. The CDR3 is CASSLLDNQPQHF. The CDR3 coding sequence is TGTGCCAGCAGCCTCTTGGACAATCAGCCCCAGCATTTT.

This clonotype was observed a few times. J is TRBJ1-2 and V is TRBV6-1, with 8 bases identical to TRBD1. The CDR3 consists of 13 residues. J lost 5 bases, V lost 6 bases, and 5 bases had no gene match. Germline CDR1 and CDR2: MNHNS and SASEGT. CDR3 amino acids: CASSRTGWYGYTF. CDR3 DNA sequence: TGTGCCAGCAGCAGGACAGGGTGGTATGGCTACACCTTC.

This clonotype appeared many times. CDR3 DNA: TGCGCCAGCAGCCGGATCGGGGGGTACACAGATACGCAGTATTTT. This gives the protein CASSRIGGYTDTQYF. This chain uses TRBV4-1 with TRBJ2-3, with 7 positions matching TRBD2. J gave up 2 bases and V 4 bases, and 6 bases lay outside the gene matches. CDR3 length equals 15 residues. The germline gives CDR1 MGHRA, CDR2 YSYEKL.

At least ten counts were recorded for this clonotype. The chain carries TRBV7-2 and TRBJ2-7; D is unclear. The length of the CDR3 is 11 residues. Per the germline V gene, CDR1 is SGHTA and CDR2 is FQGNSA. Trimming cost V 3 bases and J 3 bases, with 3 bases left between them. Here the CDR3 DNA reads TGTGCCAGCAGCTTTATCTACGAGCAGTACTTC. Translation: CASSFIYEQYF.

This clonotype was observed a handful of times. The V gene is TRBV19, the J gene TRBJ1-3; 7 bases line up with TRBD1. Germline V CDR1 and CDR2: LNHDA, SQIVND (reference sequence). The CDR3 consists of 18 residues. J lost 0 bases, V lost 4 bases, and 12 bases had no gene match. The CDR3 protein is CASSTRRQGGHSGNTIYF. In DNA, the CDR3 is TGTGCCAGTAGTACCCGGAGACAGGGAGGACACTCTGGAAACACCATATATTTT.

This clonotype was detected many times. The J gene is TRBJ2-3, the V gene TRBV11-2, with 13 bases lining up with TRBD2. Germline CDR1 SGHAT, CDR2 FQNNGV. This CDR3 region has 19 residues. After removal of 4 bases from V and 3 bases from J, the junction contained 13 bases not matched to a gene. The CDR3 reads CASSSQIRLAGGRTDTQYF. CDR3 nucleotides: TGTGCCAGCAGCTCCCAGATTCGACTAGCGGGAGGCCGAACAGATACGCAGTATTTT.

This clonotype was observed at least ten times. The gene calls are TRBV30 and TRBJ2-6, with 9 bases matching TRBD1. CDR3 length equals 15 residues. The trim removed 5 bases at V and 4 bases at J, leaving 6 bases unmatched. From germline, CDR1 is GTSNPN and CDR2 SVGIG (reference sequence). The DNA of the CDR3 is TGTGCCTGGGCCGGGACAGGGACCGGGGCCAACGTCCTGACTTTC. It codes for CAWAGTGTGANVLTF.

This clonotype occurred many times. J is TRBJ2-1 and V is TRBV20-1; 10 nucleotides match TRBD2. With V trimmed by 4 bases and J by 8 bases, 5 bases remained unmatched. This CDR3 is built from 13 residues. Germline V gives CDR1 DFQATT, CDR2 SNEGSKA (reference sequence). The CDR3: CSAKLAGKYEQFF. The CDR3 DNA reads TGCAGTGCTAAACTAGCGGGAAAGTATGAGCAGTTCTTC.